The 27 T cell receptor beta chains in this list originate from one sample, sequenced in a study of regulatory T cells in long-lasting Graves disease (dated by TCRdb to 2020 to 2022). The library was obtained by multiplex PCR. The sequencer was an Illumina HiSeq 4000. To build TCR beta libraries, CDR3 regions were amplified by Arm-PCR using iRepertoire HTBI primers. TCRdb reprocessed the public reads (quality trimming at Q25 with fastp, clone calling with MiXCR) and kept in-frame beta chains. Identical CDR3 protein sequences are pooled into one entry, listed with their most common genes and DNA. The sample table contains hundreds of thousands of distinct CDR3 sequences; only one count was recorded for approximately 15% of them. Together, the top ten hold 15% to 20% of the sample. The time point label on this specimen signifies: newly diagnosed GD, antithyroid drugs for less than 3 months. For both TCR sequencing and RNA sequencing, RNA was extracted from PBMCs using TRIzol.

A further study also used this sample, focusing on T cells in Graves' hyperthyroidism and ophthalmopathy.

Sequenced material: peripheral blood mononuclear cells (PBMCs), taken at new diagnosis, from a patient treated with antithyroid drugs. The receptors here all came from a woman aged 25-40 years with Graves disease. Donor details come from another sample of the same person, matched by shared clones.

The sample holds many counts of this clonotype. This chain connects TRBV7-9 to TRBJ2-1; D is unclear. This CDR3 contains 12 residues. Trimming removed 3 bases at V and 9 bases at J, with 9 bases between. Germline V gene lookup returns CDR1 SEHNR and CDR2 FQNEAQ (reference sequence). CDR3 region: CASSLSYGEQFF. CDR3 coding DNA: TGTGCCAGCAGCTTGAGTTACGGTGAGCAGTTCTTC.

This clonotype showed up many times. The V and J genes are TRBV7-8 and TRBJ2-7; TRBD1 matches at 8 bases. This CDR3 has 15 residues. Looked up from germline, CDR1 is SGHVS and CDR2 is FQNEAQ. V was clipped by 2 bases and J by 4 bases; unmatched bases: 7. The DNA for the CDR3 is TGTGCCAGCAGCTTATCGTCAGGGGGCCTGTACGAGCAGTACTTC. Protein product: CASSLSSGGLYEQYF. The entire variable domain, with the rest obtained from reference TRBV7-8 and TRBJ2-7, is as follows: GAGVSQSPRYKVAKRGQDVALRCDPISGHVSLFWYQQALGQGPEFLTYFQNEAQLDKSGLPSDRFFAERPEGSVSTLKIQRTQQEDSAVYLCASSLSSGGLYEQYFGPGTRLTVT.

This clonotype occurred many times. CDR3 nucleotides: TGTGCCAGCAGTTACTCGAGCCAGGGGGGCAATCAGCCCCAGCATTTT. Its translation is CASSYSSQGGNQPQHF. The chain uses TRBV6-2 or TRBV6-3 and TRBJ1-5, with 7 bases identical to TRBD1. Germline V lookup: CDR1 MNHEY, CDR2 SVGEGT. J lost 2 bases, V lost 0 bases, and 4 bases had no gene match. The CDR3 has 16 amino acids.

In this sample, this clonotype turned up a few times. The rearrangement joins TRBV15 to TRBJ2-7; tentatively, D is TRBD2 (6 bases). This CDR3 comprises 16 residues. CDR1 is LNHNV, CDR2 YYDKDF, per germline (reference sequence). V dropped 0 bases and J dropped 2 bases, with 14 bases sitting between them. The CDR3 protein is CATSRDMREGPYEQYF. CDR3 in DNA: TGTGCCACCAGCAGAGATATGCGGGAAGGGCCCTACGAGCAGTACTTC.

As regards this clonotype: A read error is the likely source, as a far larger clone sits one nucleotide away. This sequence joins TRBV6-2 or TRBV6-3 and TRBJ1-5; D is undetermined. V was trimmed by 6 bases and J by 0 bases, leaving 6 bases between them. Germline lookup yields CDR1 MNHEY and CDR2 SVGEGT. The CDR3 extends over 13 amino acids. The DNA of the CDR3 is TGTGCCAGCAGGGTGAATAGCAATCAGCCCCAGCATTTT. It encodes CASRVNSNQPQHF.

This clonotype has just one count. The chain recombines TRBV5-6 with TRBJ2-1; TRBD2 agrees at 8 bases. The V segment lost 4 bases and the J segment 6 bases; nucleotides outside the gene matches: 12. The CDR3 is 16 residues long. Germline values: CDR1 SGHDT, CDR2 YYEEEE. CDR3 sequence reads: CASSSLQSGSPNEQFF. DNA of the CDR3: TGTGCCAGCAGCAGCCTGCAAAGCGGGAGTCCCAATGAGCAGTTCTTC.

In this sample, this clonotype turned up a few times. The genes are TRBV18 and TRBJ1-4; D might be TRBD1 (5 bases). Deletions cut 8 bases from V and 0 bases from J, with 13 bases between. This CDR3 has 15 residues. The germline V gene encodes CDR1 KGHSH and CDR2 LQKENI. CDR3: CASVKGSATNEKLFF. For the CDR3, the DNA is TGTGCCAGCGTTAAGGGGAGCGCAACTAATGAAAAACTGTTTTTT.

This clonotype came up many times. V is TRBV12-3 or TRBV12-4 and J is TRBJ2-7, with 12 bases matching TRBD2. This CDR3 region has 15 residues. Trimming removed 8 bases from V and 6 bases from J; junction bases left unmatched: 11. CDR3 DNA sequence: TGTGCCAGCGGGATCCGACTAGCGGGAGTGAGCGAGCAGTACTTC. This codes for CASGIRLAGVSEQYF.

This clonotype was counted many times. V usage is TRBV27 and J usage is TRBJ2-5; tentatively, D is TRBD1 or TRBD2 (7 bases each). The V end lost 4 bases, the J end lost 4 bases, and 22 bases lay between the germline ends. Germline V gene sequence: CDR1 MNHEY, CDR2 SMNVEV (reference sequence). The CDR3 extends over 17 amino acids. CDR3 loop: CASSSLKQGRDGETQYF. The CDR3 nucleotides are TGTGCCAGCAGTTCCTTAAAACAGGGGAGGGACGGAGAGACCCAGTACTTC.

The chain couples TRBV29-1 to TRBJ2-5; D possibly corresponds to TRBD2 (7 bases). The CDR3 is 12 amino acids. Germline lookup yields CDR1 SQVTM and CDR2 ANQGSEA. The germline V and J ends were trimmed by 5 bases and 7 bases, with 14 bases remaining between them. The CDR3 protein is CSVSEGGGTQYF. In DNA, the CDR3 is TGCAGCGTTTCAGAAGGGGGGGGGACCCAGTACTTC.

This clonotype was found many times. This chain links TRBV5-1 with TRBJ1-4, with a possible D match to TRBD1 (5 bases). CDR1 is SGHRS, CDR2 YFSETQ, per germline. The CDR3 is made up of 14 amino acids. The V end was cut by 6 bases, the J end by 8 bases, with 17 bases between. The CDR3 DNA sequence: TGCGCCAGCAAGGGTGGCAGGGTGGAAGAAAAACTGTTTTTT. It codes for CASKGGRVEEKLFF.

This clonotype has just a few counts. The chain is built from TRBV30 and TRBJ2-2, with 9 bases matching TRBD2. The CDR3 runs 16 residues. The germline gives CDR1 GTSNPN, CDR2 SVGIG (reference sequence). After removal of 8 bases from V and 3 bases from J, the junction contained 13 bases not matched to a gene. The CDR3 loop reads CAHKKAGGRDTGELFF. In nucleotides, the CDR3 is TGTGCCCACAAGAAGGCGGGGGGGCGTGACACCGGGGAGCTGTTTTTT.

This clonotype was counted only a few times. This sequence joins TRBV5-1 and TRBJ1-1; D is unclear. This CDR3 spans 16 amino acids. V lost 2 bases and J 0 bases, leaving 14 bases between the germline ends. Germline V gene data show CDR1 as SGHRS and CDR2 as YFSETQ. The CDR3 DNA sequence: TGCGCCAGCAGCTTAACGGGTTTTACGATGAACACTGAAGCTTTCTTT. Encoded protein: CASSLTGFTMNTEAFF.

This clonotype was detected only a few times. The chain employs TRBV30 and TRBJ1-5; D remains ambiguous. Germline values: CDR1 GTSNPN, CDR2 SVGIG (reference sequence). The CDR3 contains 15 residues. The ends were cut back, 0 bases at V and 6 bases at J, with 15 bases in the middle. CDR3 amino acids: CAWSVQTEAGQPQHF. The DNA for the CDR3 is TGTGCCTGGAGTGTACAAACAGAGGCGGGTCAGCCCCAGCATTTT.

The table lists this clonotype with many counts. The V and J genes are TRBV20-1 and TRBJ1-1; 8 bases are shared with TRBD1. Germline V gives CDR1 DFQATT, CDR2 SNEGSKA (reference sequence). V shed 3 bases, J shed 1 base, and the junction held 1 base outside the gene matches. The CDR3 loop spans 13 amino acids. The CDR3 spells CSASGTGNTEAFF. In DNA form, the CDR3 reads TGCAGTGCTAGTGGGACAGGGAACACTGAAGCTTTCTTT.

This clonotype was found a few times. A read error may be the cause here, since a much bigger clone is one base away. The gene calls are TRBV27 and TRBJ1-1; D ambiguous. The V end lost 6 bases, the J end lost 5 bases, and 16 bases lay between the germline ends. The CDR3 has 14 residues. Germline CDR1 MNHEY, CDR2 SMNVEV (reference sequence). The CDR3 region has the DNA TGTGCCAGCAGACGCCCGGGAGTGATGACTGAAGCTTTCTTT. It encodes CASRRPGVMTEAFF.

This clonotype was detected ten times or more. The chain uses TRBV16 and TRBJ2-7, with TRBD1 as a possible D gene (6 bases). CDR3 length equals 15 residues. Germline V gene data show CDR1 as KGHSY and CDR2 as FQNENV. Deletions cut 0 bases from V and 6 bases from J, with 15 bases between. Written as DNA, the CDR3 is TGTGCCAGCAGCCAATCGATGGGCAGGGGAATCGAGCAGTACTTC. It translates to CASSQSMGRGIEQYF.

This clonotype was detected many times. The J gene is TRBJ2-3, the V gene TRBV24-1; D is unclear. CDR3 length: 15 amino acids. The V and J ends lost 4 bases and 1 base respectively, with 11 bases between them. CDR1 is KGHDR, CDR2 SFDVKD, per germline. The CDR3 region is CATSDALRGTDTQYF. CDR3 sequence (DNA): TGTGCCACCAGTGACGCCCTACGAGGCACAGATACGCAGTATTTT.

This clonotype was picked up many times. This chain connects TRBV3-1 to TRBJ1-2; 8 bases agree with TRBD1. Germline trimming cut 4 bases from V and 4 bases from J; bases unmatched to any gene: 8. The CDR3 contains 15 residues. Per the germline V gene, CDR1 is LGHDT and CDR2 is YNNKEL (reference sequence). The CDR3, as DNA: TGTGCCAGCAGCCCTAACCGGGACAGGACCTATGGCTACACCTTC. It is translated as CASSPNRDRTYGYTF.

This clonotype was seen many times. CDR3 amino acids: CASSDTGVGRGYTF. CDR3 DNA sequence: TGTGCCAGCAGTGATACAGGAGTAGGACGGGGCTACACCTTC. This chain connects TRBV11-2 to TRBJ1-2, with a possible D match to TRBD1 (5 bases). V was trimmed by 6 bases and J by 8 bases, leaving 19 bases between them. The CDR3 loop spans 14 amino acids. The germline gives CDR1 SGHAT, CDR2 FQNNGV. The whole variable domain, filled in from reference TRBV11-2 and TRBJ1-2, reads EAGVAQSPRYKIIEKRQSVAFWCNPISGHATLYWYQQILGQGPKLLIQFQNNGVVDDSQLPKDRFSAERLKGVDSTLKIQPAKLEDSAVYLCASSDTGVGRGYTFGSGTRLTVV.

This clonotype was seen a few times. The chain's CDR3 is CASSHSESSGANVLTF. DNA of the CDR3: TGTGCCAGCAGCCACTCAGAGAGCTCTGGGGCCAACGTCCTGACTTTC. The V gene is TRBV6-1, the J gene TRBJ2-6; D gene unclear. There are 16 residues in the CDR3. Trimming took 6 bases from V and 0 from J, leaving 12 bases between them. Germline CDR1 MNHNS, CDR2 SASEGT.

Only a few counts were recorded for this clonotype. This chain links TRBV14 with TRBJ2-3; TRBD2 is a possible D gene (5 bases). The CDR3 has 12 residues. V lost 1 base to trimming and J lost 11 bases, with 10 bases between them. Germline CDR1 reads SGHDN; CDR2 reads FVKESK. In DNA, the CDR3 is TGTGCCAGCAGCCAAGGGACGGCGGGGCAGTATTTT. Protein: CASSQGTAGQYF. The entire variable domain, with the rest obtained from reference TRBV14 and TRBJ2-3, is as follows: EAGVTQFPSHSVIEKGQTVTLRCDPISGHDNLYWYRRVMGKEIKFLLHFVKESKQDESGMPNNRFLAERTGGTYSTLKVQPAELEDSGVYFCASSQGTAGQYFGPGTRLTVL.

V and J are TRBV4-1 and TRBJ2-7; unclear D gene. Germline V gene data show CDR1 as MGHRA and CDR2 as YSYEKL. Trimming removed 1 base at V and 2 bases at J, with 9 bases between. The CDR3 sequence is 14 residues long. This chain's CDR3 is CASSQVGQPYEQYF. In DNA form, the CDR3 reads TGCGCCAGCAGCCAAGTAGGGCAGCCCTACGAGCAGTACTTC.

CDR3 nucleotide sequence: TGTGCCAGCAGCTTAATTGCAGGGGGGGGAGTCGCTGAAGCTTTCTTT. Amino acid sequence: CASSLIAGGGVAEAFF. The chain carries TRBV7-8 and TRBJ1-1; 7 nucleotides match TRBD1. CDR1 is SGHVS and CDR2 is FQNEAQ in the germline V gene. The CDR3 has 16 amino acids. The junction had 12 bases not matched to a gene; V was cut back by 2 bases and J by 6 bases.

This clonotype was counted only a few times. This chain joins TRBV4-1 and TRBJ2-1; no definite D call. Looked up from germline, CDR1 is MGHRA and CDR2 is YSYEKL. Trimming took off 0 bases at V and 8 bases at J, with 17 bases between the two ends. CDR3 length equals 16 residues. As DNA, the CDR3 is TGCGCCAGCAGCCAAGATCCTCCGGGCGGAAGGGATGAGCAGTTCTTC. This translates into CASSQDPPGGRDEQFF.

CDR3 in amino acids: CSASFGRGAVPLHF. Written as DNA, the CDR3 is TGCAGTGCTAGTTTCGGCCGGGGTGCCGTACCCCTCCACTTT. V and J are TRBV20-1 and TRBJ1-6; D gene uncertain. Trimming took off 3 bases at V and 12 bases at J, with 18 bases between the two ends. The CDR3 runs to 14 residues. Germline CDR1 reads DFQATT; CDR2 reads SNEGSKA (reference sequence).

In this sample, this clonotype turned up many times. This sequence joins TRBV7-2 and TRBJ1-1; D gene uncertain. The CDR3 is made up of 12 amino acids. From germline, CDR1 is SGHTA and CDR2 FQGNSA. The V end was cut by 5 bases, the J end by 4 bases, with 8 bases between. The CDR3 bases are TGTGCCAGCAGCCTCGAGGTCACTGAAGCTTTCTTT. This codes for CASSLEVTEAFF.